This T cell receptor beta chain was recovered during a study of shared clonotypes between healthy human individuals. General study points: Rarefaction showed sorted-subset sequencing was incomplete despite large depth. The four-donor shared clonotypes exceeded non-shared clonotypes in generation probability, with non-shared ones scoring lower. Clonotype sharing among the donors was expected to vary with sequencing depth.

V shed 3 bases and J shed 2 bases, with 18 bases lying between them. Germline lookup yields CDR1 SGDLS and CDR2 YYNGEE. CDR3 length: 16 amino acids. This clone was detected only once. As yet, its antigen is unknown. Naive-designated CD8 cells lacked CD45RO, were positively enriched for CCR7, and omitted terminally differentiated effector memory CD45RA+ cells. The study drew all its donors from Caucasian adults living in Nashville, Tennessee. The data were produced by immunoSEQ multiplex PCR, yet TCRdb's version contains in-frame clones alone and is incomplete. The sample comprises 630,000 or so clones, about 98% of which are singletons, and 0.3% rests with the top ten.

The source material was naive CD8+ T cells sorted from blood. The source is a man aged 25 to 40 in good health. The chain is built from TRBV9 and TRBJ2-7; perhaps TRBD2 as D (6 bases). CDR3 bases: TGTGCCAGCAGCGAAAGCCCTAGCGCCACCACCTACGAGCAGTACTTC. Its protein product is CASSESPSATTYEQYF.